Presented here are 6 T cell receptor beta chains from one specimen sequenced in a study of OX40 agonist ivuxolimab in advanced cancers. Sequencing was performed with immunoSEQ multiplex PCR; in TCRdb, only in-frame clones are kept and a portion is missing. The sample yields about 80,000 clones, 70% to 90% seen once. Sequenced material: CD4+ or CD8+ T cells sorted from blood, taken in a trial of the OX40 agonist ivuxolimab. The receptors come from an adult with an advanced solid tumor such as melanoma, head and neck, liver or kidney cancer.

The chain is built from TRBV11-3 and TRBJ1-1, with a tentative D call TRBD1 (5 bases). CDR3 length: 11 residues. Trimming cost V 5 bases and J 5 bases, with 6 bases left between them. Germline V gene sequence: CDR1 SGHNT, CDR2 YENEEA. CDR3 sequence reads: CASSRGTEAFF. The CDR3 bases are TGTGCCAGCAGCCGGGGGACTGAAGCTTTCTTT.

The chain recombines TRBV7-6 with TRBJ2-7, with TRBD2 matching 7 bases. Germline V CDR1 and CDR2: SGHVS, FNYEAQ. The CDR3 length is 14 residues. V trimming: 0 bases; J trimming: 4 bases; junction bases outside the gene matches: 3. The CDR3: CASSLAGGLYEQYF. CDR3 DNA: TGTGCCAGCAGCTTAGCGGGAGGGTTATACGAGCAGTACTTC. The whole variable domain, remainder taken from reference TRBV7-6 and TRBJ2-7, is GAGVSQSPRYKVTKRGQDVALRCDPISGHVSLYWYRQALGQGPEFLTYFNYEAQQDKSGLPNDRFSAERPEGSISTLTIQRTEQRDSAMYRCASSLAGGLYEQYFGPGTRLTVT.

The chain carries TRBV15 and TRBJ2-1; either TRBD1 or TRBD2 may supply D (6 bases each). The V end lost 8 bases, the J end lost 5 bases, and 10 bases lay between the germline ends. The CDR3 covers 12 residues. Germline-derived CDR1 and CDR2 are LNHNV and YYDKDF (reference sequence). The CDR3: CATRGGHNEQFF. Here the CDR3 DNA reads TGTGCCACCCGTGGGGGGCACAATGAGCAGTTCTTC.

This clone was counted once. J is TRBJ1-3 and V is TRBV18; D possibly corresponds to TRBD1 (5 bases). Trimming removed 6 bases at V and 0 bases at J, with 12 bases between. There are 15 residues in the CDR3. CDR1 is KGHSH, CDR2 LQKENI, per germline. The CDR3 reads CASSLQGVSGNTIYF. Written as DNA, the CDR3 is TGTGCCAGCTCCCTCCAAGGGGTCTCTGGAAACACCATATATTTT. Complete variable domain (other parts from reference TRBV18 and TRBJ1-3): NAGVMQNPRHLVRRRGQEARLRCSPMKGHSHVYWYRQLPEEGLKFMVYLQKENIIDESGMPKERFSAEFPKEGPSILRIQQVVRGDSAAYFCASSLQGVSGNTIYFGEGSWLTVV.

The chain carries TRBV6-6 and TRBJ1-1, with 11 bases fitting TRBD1. The CDR3 runs 15 residues. V lost 2 bases, J lost 5 bases, and 4 bases stayed unmatched. Germline CDR1 is MNHNY and CDR2 is SVGAGI (reference sequence). This CDR3 is CASSYLGQGGTEAFF. Written as DNA, the CDR3 is TGTGCCAGCAGTTACCTGGGACAGGGGGGAACTGAAGCTTTCTTT.

V gene TRBV12-5 combines with J gene TRBJ1-2, with TRBD1 matching over 10 bases. Germline-derived CDR1 and CDR2 are LGHNT and FRNRAP. The length of the CDR3 is 17 residues. The ends lost 1 base at V and 4 bases at J; junction bases unmatched: 9. The CDR3 coding sequence is TGTGCTAGTGGTTTGGGGGGACAGGGGTCGTTTCGCTATGGCTACACCTTC. Translation gives CASGLGGQGSFRYGYTF.